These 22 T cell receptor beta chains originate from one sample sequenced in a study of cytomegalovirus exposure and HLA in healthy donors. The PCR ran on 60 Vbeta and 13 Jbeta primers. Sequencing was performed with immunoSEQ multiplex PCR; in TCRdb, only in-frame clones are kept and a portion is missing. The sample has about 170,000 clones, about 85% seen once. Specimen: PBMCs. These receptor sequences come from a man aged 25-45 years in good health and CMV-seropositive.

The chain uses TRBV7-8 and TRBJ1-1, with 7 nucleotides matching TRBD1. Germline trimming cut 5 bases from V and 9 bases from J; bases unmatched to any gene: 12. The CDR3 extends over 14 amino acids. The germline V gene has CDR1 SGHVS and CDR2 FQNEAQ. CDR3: CASSPGTAAMQAFF. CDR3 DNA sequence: TGTGCCAGCAGCCCCGGGACAGCCGCTATGCAAGCTTTCTTT.

The DNA of the CDR3 is TGTGCCAGTAGTAGATCAGGGGGCTTCTACAATGAGCAGTTCTTC. Translated: CASSRSGGFYNEQFF. The chain uses TRBV19 and TRBJ2-1; TRBD1 aligns across 8 bases. Per germline, CDR1 LNHDA and CDR2 SQIVND (reference sequence). After removal of 4 bases from V and 3 bases from J, the junction contained 5 bases not matched to a gene. The CDR3 spans 15 residues.

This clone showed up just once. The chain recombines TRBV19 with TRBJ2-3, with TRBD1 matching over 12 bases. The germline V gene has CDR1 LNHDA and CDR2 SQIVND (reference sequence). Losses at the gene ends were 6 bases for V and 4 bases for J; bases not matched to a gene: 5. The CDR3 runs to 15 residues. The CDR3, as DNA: TGTGCCAGTAGGGGGGACAGGGGGCAGGCAGATACGCAGTATTTT. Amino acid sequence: CASRGDRGQADTQYF.

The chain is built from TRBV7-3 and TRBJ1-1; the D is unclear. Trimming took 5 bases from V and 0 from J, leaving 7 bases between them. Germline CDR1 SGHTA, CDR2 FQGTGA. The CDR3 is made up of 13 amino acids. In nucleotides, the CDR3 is TGTGCCAGCAGCCAACAGTTGAACACTGAAGCTTTCTTT. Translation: CASSQQLNTEAFF.

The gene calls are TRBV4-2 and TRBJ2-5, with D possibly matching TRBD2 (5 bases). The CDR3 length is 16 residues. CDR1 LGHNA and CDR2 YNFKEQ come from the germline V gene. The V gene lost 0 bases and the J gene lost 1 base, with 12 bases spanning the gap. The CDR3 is CASSQDSGGLQETQYF. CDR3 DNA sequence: TGTGCCAGCAGCCAAGACTCCGGAGGCCTCCAAGAGACCCAGTACTTC.

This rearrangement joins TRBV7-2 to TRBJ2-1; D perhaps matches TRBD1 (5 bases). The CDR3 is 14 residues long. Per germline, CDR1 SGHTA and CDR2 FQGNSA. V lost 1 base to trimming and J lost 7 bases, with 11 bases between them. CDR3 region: CASSLEVGPNEQFF. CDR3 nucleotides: TGTGCCAGCAGCTTAGAGGTGGGGCCGAATGAGCAGTTCTTC.

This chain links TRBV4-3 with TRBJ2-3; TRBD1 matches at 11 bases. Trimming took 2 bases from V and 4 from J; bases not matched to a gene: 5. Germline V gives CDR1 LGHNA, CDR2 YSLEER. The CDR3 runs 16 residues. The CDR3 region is CASSQKRTGGADTQYF. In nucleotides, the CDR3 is TGCGCCAGCAGCCAAAAGAGGACAGGGGGCGCAGATACGCAGTATTTT.

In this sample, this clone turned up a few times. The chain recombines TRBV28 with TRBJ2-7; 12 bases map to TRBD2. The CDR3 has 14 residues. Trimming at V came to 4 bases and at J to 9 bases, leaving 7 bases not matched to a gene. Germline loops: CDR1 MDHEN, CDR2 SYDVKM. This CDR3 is CASSSSSGRVGQYF. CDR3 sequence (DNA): TGTGCCAGCAGTTCTTCTAGCGGGAGGGTCGGGCAGTACTTC.

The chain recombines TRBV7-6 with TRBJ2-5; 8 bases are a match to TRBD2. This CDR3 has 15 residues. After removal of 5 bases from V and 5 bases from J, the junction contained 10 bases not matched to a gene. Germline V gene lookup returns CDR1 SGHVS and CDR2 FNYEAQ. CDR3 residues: CASSPGAGDVETQYF. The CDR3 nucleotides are TGTGCCAGCAGCCCAGGAGCGGGAGACGTTGAGACCCAGTACTTC. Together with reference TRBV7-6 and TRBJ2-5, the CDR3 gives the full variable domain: GAGVSQSPRYKVTKRGQDVALRCDPISGHVSLYWYRQALGQGPEFLTYFNYEAQQDKSGLPNDRFSAERPEGSISTLTIQRTEQRDSAMYRCASSPGAGDVETQYFGPGTRLLVL.

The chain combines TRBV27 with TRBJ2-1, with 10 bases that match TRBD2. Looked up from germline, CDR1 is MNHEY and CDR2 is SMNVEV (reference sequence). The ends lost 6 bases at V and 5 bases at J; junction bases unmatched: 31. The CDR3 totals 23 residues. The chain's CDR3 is CASSRTASGGRSSHLRKNNEQFF. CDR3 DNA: TGTGCCAGCAGCAGAACCGCTAGCGGGGGTCGTTCTTCTCATCTCAGGAAGAACAATGAGCAGTTCTTC.

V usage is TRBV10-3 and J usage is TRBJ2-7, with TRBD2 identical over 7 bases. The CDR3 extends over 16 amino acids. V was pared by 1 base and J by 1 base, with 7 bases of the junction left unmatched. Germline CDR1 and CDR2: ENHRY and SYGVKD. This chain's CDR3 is CAISEFGLAESYEQYV. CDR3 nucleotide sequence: TGTGCCATCAGTGAGTTCGGGCTAGCGGAATCCTACGAGCAGTACGTC.

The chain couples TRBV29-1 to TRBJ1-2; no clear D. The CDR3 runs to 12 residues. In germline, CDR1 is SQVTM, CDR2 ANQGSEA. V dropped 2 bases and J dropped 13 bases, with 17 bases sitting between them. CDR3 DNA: TGCAGCGTTGAAAAACAGTCCTTCGTCTTCACCTTC. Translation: CSVEKQSFVFTF. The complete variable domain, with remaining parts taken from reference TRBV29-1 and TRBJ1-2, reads SAVISQKPSRDICQRGTSLTIQCQVDSQVTMMFWYRQQPGQSLTLIATANQGSEATYESGFVIDKFPISRPNLTFSTLTVSNMSPEDSSIYLCSVEKQSFVFTFGSGTRLTVV.

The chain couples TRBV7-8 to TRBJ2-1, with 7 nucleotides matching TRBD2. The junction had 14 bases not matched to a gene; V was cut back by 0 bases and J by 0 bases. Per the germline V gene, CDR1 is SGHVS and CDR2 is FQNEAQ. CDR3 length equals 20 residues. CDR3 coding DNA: TGTGCCAGCAGCTTAGCTCTGGCTAGCGGTACCATTAGCTCCTACAATGAGCAGTTCTTC. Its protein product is CASSLALASGTISSYNEQFF.

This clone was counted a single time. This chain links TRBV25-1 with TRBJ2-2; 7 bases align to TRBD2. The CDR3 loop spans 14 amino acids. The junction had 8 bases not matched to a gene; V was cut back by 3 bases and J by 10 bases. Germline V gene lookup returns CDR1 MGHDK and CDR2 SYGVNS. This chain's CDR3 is CASSDPAGLEELFF. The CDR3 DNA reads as TGTGCCAGCAGTGACCCCGCCGGACTAGAGGAGCTGTTTTTT.

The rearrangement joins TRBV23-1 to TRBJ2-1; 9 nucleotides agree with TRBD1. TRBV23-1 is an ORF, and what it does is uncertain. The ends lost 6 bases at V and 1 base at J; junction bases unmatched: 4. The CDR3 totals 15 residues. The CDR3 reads CASSRDRASYNEQFF. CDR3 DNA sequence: TGCGCCAGCAGCCGGGACAGGGCATCCTACAATGAGCAGTTCTTC.

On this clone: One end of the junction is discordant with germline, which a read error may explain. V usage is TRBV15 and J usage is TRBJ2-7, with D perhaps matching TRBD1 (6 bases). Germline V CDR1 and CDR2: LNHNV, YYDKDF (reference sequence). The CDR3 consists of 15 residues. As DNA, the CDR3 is TGTGCCACCAGCGGAGACAGGCTAATCTCCTACGAGCAGTACTTC. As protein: CATSGDRLISYEQYF.

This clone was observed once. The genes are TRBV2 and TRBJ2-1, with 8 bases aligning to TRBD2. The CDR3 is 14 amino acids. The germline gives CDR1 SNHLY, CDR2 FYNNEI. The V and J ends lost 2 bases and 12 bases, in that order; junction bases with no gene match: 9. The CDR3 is CASSELVAGFWQFF. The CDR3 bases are TGTGCCAGCAGTGAATTAGTAGCGGGATTTTGGCAGTTCTTC.

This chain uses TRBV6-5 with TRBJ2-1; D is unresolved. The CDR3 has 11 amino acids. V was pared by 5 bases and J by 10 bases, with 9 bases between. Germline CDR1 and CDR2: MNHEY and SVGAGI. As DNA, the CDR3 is TGTGCCAGCAGTGCCTTTGAGGAGCAGTTCTTC. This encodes CASSAFEEQFF.

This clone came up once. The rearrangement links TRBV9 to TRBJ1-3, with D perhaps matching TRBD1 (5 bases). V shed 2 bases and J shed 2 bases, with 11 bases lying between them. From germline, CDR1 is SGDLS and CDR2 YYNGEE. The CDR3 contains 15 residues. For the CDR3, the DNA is TGTGCCAGCAGCGTCGACAGCTACCCTGGAAACACCATATATTTT. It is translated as CASSVDSYPGNTIYF.

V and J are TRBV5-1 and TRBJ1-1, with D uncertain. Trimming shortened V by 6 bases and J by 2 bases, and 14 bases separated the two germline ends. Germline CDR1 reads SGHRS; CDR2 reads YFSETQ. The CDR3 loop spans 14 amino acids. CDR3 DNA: TGCGCCAGCACCCGAGAAGGGAGTAACACTGAAGCTTTCTTT. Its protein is CASTREGSNTEAFF.

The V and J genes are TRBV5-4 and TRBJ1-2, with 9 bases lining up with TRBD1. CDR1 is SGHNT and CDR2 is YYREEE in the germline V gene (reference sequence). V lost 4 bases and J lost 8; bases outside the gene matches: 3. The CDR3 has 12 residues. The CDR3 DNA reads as TGTGCCAGCAGCGCCACAGGGGGCGGCTACACCTTC. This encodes CASSATGGGYTF.

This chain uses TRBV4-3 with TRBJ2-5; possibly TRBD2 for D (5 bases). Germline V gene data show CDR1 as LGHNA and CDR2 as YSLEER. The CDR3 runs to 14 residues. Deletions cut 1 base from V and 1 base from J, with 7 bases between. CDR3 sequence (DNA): TGCGCCAGCAGCCAAGTCCTAGCCCAAGAGACCCAGTACTTC. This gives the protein CASSQVLAQETQYF.